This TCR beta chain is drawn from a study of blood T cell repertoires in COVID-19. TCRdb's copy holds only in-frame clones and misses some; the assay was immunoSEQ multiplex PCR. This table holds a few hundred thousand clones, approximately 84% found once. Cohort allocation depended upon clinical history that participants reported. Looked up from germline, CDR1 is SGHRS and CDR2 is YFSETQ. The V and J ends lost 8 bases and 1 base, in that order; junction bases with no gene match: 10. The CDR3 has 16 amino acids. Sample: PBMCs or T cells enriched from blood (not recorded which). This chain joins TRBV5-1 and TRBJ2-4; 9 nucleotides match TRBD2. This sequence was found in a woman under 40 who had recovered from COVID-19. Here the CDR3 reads CARRGLAPRAKNIQYF. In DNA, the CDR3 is TGCGCCAGGAGAGGACTAGCGCCCCGGGCCAAAAACATTCAGTACTTC.